This passage covers 17 T cell receptor beta chains from one sample sequenced in a study of tumor and adjacent non-tumor tissue in lung cancer. TCRbeta libraries were built with three rounds of nested PCR, modified from ARM-PCR. TCRdb re-called the multiplex PCR reads with MiXCR, one entry per CDR3 protein. The sample has around 120,000 distinct CDR3 sequences; about 66% are singletons. This sample's RNA came from whole unsorted tissue. What was sequenced was lung tumor tissue. The receptors were sampled from a man younger than 40 with non-small cell lung cancer.

Comments on this clonotype: A junction end diverges from the germline sequence, so it may reflect a read error. The CDR3 region is CSATETASYVQYF. CDR3 coding DNA: TGCAGTGCAACCGAGACAGCCTCCTACGTGCAGTACTTC. The rearrangement joins TRBV20-1 to TRBJ2-7; D is perhaps TRBD1 (5 bases). CDR3 length equals 13 residues. CDR1 and CDR2 (germline): DFQATT, SNEGSKA (reference sequence).

This clonotype was counted a few times. This chain links TRBV5-4 with TRBJ1-6; D remains unclear. The CDR3 loop spans 15 amino acids. The V end was cut by 4 bases, the J end by 0 bases, with 8 bases between. Germline V gives CDR1 SGHNT, CDR2 YYREEE (reference sequence). The CDR3 sequence is CASSPEGSYNSPLHF. The CDR3 nucleotides are TGTGCCAGCAGCCCGGAAGGCTCCTATAATTCACCCCTCCACTTT. Together with reference TRBV5-4 and TRBJ1-6, the CDR3 gives the full variable domain: ETGVTQSPTHLIKTRGQQVTLRCSSQSGHNTVSWYQQALGQGPQFIFQYYREEENGRGNFPPRFSGLQFPNYSSELNVNALELDDSALYLCASSPEGSYNSPLHFGNGTRLTVT.

On this clonotype itself: The germline gene is not matched at one end of the junction; a read error may be the cause. V gene TRBV20-1 combines with J gene TRBJ1-4; 9 nucleotides match TRBD1. There are 14 residues in the CDR3. CDR1 DFQATT and CDR2 SNEGSKA come from the germline V gene (reference sequence). This CDR3 is CSVRVGTGRERLFF. CDR3 DNA: TGCAGTGTTAGAGTCGGGACAGGGCGTGAAAGACTGTTTTTT.

The chain recombines TRBV11-3 with TRBJ2-2, with TRBD2 as a possible D gene (6 bases). This CDR3 is 15 amino acids long. Trimming removed 5 bases at V and 8 bases at J, with 18 bases between. Germline CDR1 and CDR2: SGHNT and YENEEA. This chain's CDR3 is CASSRVSGESGELFF. DNA of the CDR3: TGTGCCAGCAGCCGGGTGTCGGGAGAATCAGGGGAGCTGTTTTTT. Complete variable domain (other parts from reference TRBV11-3 and TRBJ2-2): EAGVVQSPRYKIIEKKQPVAFWCNPISGHNTLYWYLQNLGQGPELLIRYENEEAVDDSQLPKDRFSAERLKGVDSTLKIQPAELGDSAVYLCASSRVSGESGELFFGEGSRLTVL.

To note about this clonotype: A much bigger clone sits one base away, suggesting this may be a read error. The CDR3: CTSSQATGAVNTGELFF. The CDR3 nucleotides read TGCACCAGCAGCCAGGCGACAGGGGCAGTTAACACCGGGGAGCTGTTTTTT. The chain recombines TRBV4-3 with TRBJ2-2; 8 bases line up with TRBD1. Germline V gene lookup returns CDR1 LGHNA and CDR2 YSLEER. The CDR3 spans 17 residues.

This sequence joins TRBV12-3 or TRBV12-4 and TRBJ1-2, with D unresolved. V dropped 1 base and J dropped 8 bases, with 11 bases sitting between them. The CDR3 loop spans 13 amino acids. The CDR3 nucleotides read TGTGCCAGCAGTTTAGGTGCGGCGGGGGGCTACACCTTC. Protein product: CASSLGAAGGYTF.

This clonotype was found many times. The rearrangement joins TRBV11-3 to TRBJ1-2, with a possible D match to TRBD1 (5 bases). CDR1 and CDR2 from the germline V gene are SGHNT and YENEEA. V dropped 0 bases and J dropped 8 bases, with 10 bases sitting between them. The CDR3 length is 13 residues. The CDR3: CASSLDGGRGYTF. CDR3 sequence (DNA): TGTGCCAGCAGCTTAGACGGGGGTCGCGGCTACACCTTC.

Note on this clonotype: One base away lies a much larger clone, so this may be a sequencing read error. The chain recombines TRBV4-3 with TRBJ1-5, with D maybe TRBD1 (6 bases). The CDR3 extends over 16 amino acids. Germline-derived CDR1 and CDR2 are LGHNA and YSLEER. V lost 1 base to trimming and J lost 4 bases, with 14 bases between them. CDR3 nucleotide sequence: TGCGCCAGCAGCCAAGGGTGTTGGGGGCAAAATCAGCCCCAGCATTTT. This sequence encodes CASSQGCWGQNQPQHF.

This chain links TRBV20-1 with TRBJ1-1; no clear D gene. Per germline, CDR1 DFQATT and CDR2 SNEGSKA (reference sequence). Trimming removed 7 bases at V and 3 bases at J, with 9 bases between. The CDR3 is made up of 11 amino acids. CDR3 amino acids: CSVYRDTEAFF. In DNA, the CDR3 is TGCAGTGTTTATCGAGACACTGAAGCTTTCTTT.

This clonotype came up many times. The CDR3 nucleotides read TGTGCCAGCAGTCAACGGGACAGGGGGCGCGGCACTGAAGCTTTCTTT. Residues: CASSQRDRGRGTEAFF. V usage is TRBV12-3 or TRBV12-4 and J usage is TRBJ1-1; TRBD1 matches at 12 bases. Trimming cost V 5 bases and J 4 bases; bases outside gene matches: 8. The CDR3 covers 16 residues.

This rearrangement joins TRBV4-1 to TRBJ2-7, with D unclear. Trimming pared 1 base from V and 0 bases from J, leaving 16 bases between. Germline V CDR1 and CDR2: MGHRA, YSYEKL. The CDR3 loop spans 17 amino acids. The CDR3 spells CASSQGVSRHISYEQYF. As DNA, the CDR3 is TGCGCCAGCAGCCAAGGGGTTTCGAGGCACATCTCCTACGAGCAGTACTTC.

For this clonotype: One end of the junction fails to match germline, which may point to a read error. The chain recombines TRBV12-3 or TRBV12-4 with TRBJ1-2, with 7 bases lining up with TRBD1. The CDR3 runs to 13 residues. As DNA, the CDR3 is TGTGCCAGCAGTGGACAGGCTATGGACGGCTACACGTTC. It encodes CASSGQAMDGYTF.

Worth noting for this clonotype: A single base separates this from a much larger clone, so it may be a read error. The J gene is TRBJ1-1, the V gene TRBV29-1, with D possibly being TRBD1 (5 bases). This CDR3 has 12 amino acids. Germline CDR1 reads SQVTM; CDR2 reads ANQGSEA. The V and J ends lost 8 bases and 4 bases respectively, with 14 bases between them. The CDR3 nucleotides read TGCAGCATTCTGGCGGGGGGCACTGAAGCTTTCTTT. It yields the protein CSILAGGTEAFF. Looking up the rest from reference TRBV29-1 and TRBJ1-1 gives the full variable domain: SAVISQKPSRDICQRGTSLTIQCQVDSQVTMMFWYRQQPGQSLTLIATANQGSEATYESGFVIDKFPISRPNLTFSTLTVSNMSPEDSSIYLCSILAGGTEAFFGQGTRLTVV.

This clonotype was found many times. The chain uses TRBV11-3 and TRBJ2-5; D might be TRBD2 (5 bases). This CDR3 is built from 16 residues. Germline loops: CDR1 SGHNT, CDR2 YENEEA. V gave up 6 bases and J gave up 0 bases, with 17 bases separating them. The CDR3 loop reads CASRTSATPNQETQYF. CDR3 DNA: TGTGCCAGCAGAACTAGTGCGACCCCGAACCAAGAGACCCAGTACTTC.

Comment on this clonotype: The junction and the germline gene differ at one end; a read error may be behind it. The chain is built from TRBV29-1 and TRBJ2-3; D perhaps matches TRBD2 (5 bases). This CDR3 comprises 14 residues. The germline gives CDR1 SQVTM, CDR2 ANQGSEA. The CDR3 protein is CSVKASPSTDMQYF. DNA of the CDR3: TGCAGCGTTAAGGCTAGTCCTAGCACAGATATGCAGTATTTT.

A word on this clonotype: One end of the junction does not line up with germline, which may come from a read error. The genes are TRBV12-3 or TRBV12-4 and TRBJ2-2, with D unresolved. The CDR3 spans 13 residues. Here the CDR3 DNA reads TGTGCCGGCAGTTTTGGGCTCACCGGGGAGCTGTTTTTT. Its translation: CAGSFGLTGELFF.

There are many counts of this clonotype. V is TRBV29-1 and J is TRBJ2-7; TRBD1 is a possible D gene (6 bases). CDR1 is SQVTM, CDR2 ANQGSEA, per germline. The V end was cut by 5 bases, the J end by 5 bases, with 16 bases between. The length of the CDR3 is 13 residues. In DNA form, the CDR3 reads TGCAGCGTTCGGGACGGGACACCCCACGAGCAGTACTTC. This gives the protein CSVRDGTPHEQYF.